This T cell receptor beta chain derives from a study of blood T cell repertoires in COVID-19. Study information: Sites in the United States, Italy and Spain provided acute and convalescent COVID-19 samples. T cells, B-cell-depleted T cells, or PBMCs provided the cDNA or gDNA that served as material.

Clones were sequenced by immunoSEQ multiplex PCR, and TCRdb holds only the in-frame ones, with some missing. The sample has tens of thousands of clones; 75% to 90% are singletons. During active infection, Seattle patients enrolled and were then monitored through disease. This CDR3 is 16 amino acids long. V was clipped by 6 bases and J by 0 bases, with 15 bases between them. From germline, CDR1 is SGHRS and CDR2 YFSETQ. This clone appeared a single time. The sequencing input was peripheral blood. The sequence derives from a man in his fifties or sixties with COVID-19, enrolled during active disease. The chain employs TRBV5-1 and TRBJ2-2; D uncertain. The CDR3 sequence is CASTPRLFANTGELFF. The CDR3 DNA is TGCGCCAGCACTCCCCGACTGTTCGCGAACACCGGGGAGCTGTTTTTT. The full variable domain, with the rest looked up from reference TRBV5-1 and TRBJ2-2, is KAGVTQTPRYLIKTRGQQVTLSCSPISGHRSVSWYQQTPGQGLQFLFEYFSETQRNKGNFPGRFSGRQFSNSRSEMNVSTLELGDSALYLCASTPRLFANTGELFFGEGSRLTVL.